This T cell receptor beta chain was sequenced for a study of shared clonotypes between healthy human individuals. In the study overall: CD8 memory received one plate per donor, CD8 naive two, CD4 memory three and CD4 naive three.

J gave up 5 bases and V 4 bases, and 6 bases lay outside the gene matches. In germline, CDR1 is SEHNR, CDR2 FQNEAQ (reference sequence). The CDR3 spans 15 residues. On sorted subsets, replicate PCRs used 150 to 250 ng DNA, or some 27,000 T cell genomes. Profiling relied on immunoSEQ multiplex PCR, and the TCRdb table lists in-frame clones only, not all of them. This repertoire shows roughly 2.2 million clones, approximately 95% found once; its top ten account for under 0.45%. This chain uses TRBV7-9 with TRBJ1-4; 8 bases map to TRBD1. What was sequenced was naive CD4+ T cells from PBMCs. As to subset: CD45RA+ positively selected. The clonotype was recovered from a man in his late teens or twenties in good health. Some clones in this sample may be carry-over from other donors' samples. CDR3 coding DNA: TGTGCCAGCAGCTCCCCCACAGGGGGAAATGAAAAACTGTTTTTT. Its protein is CASSSPTGGNEKLFF.